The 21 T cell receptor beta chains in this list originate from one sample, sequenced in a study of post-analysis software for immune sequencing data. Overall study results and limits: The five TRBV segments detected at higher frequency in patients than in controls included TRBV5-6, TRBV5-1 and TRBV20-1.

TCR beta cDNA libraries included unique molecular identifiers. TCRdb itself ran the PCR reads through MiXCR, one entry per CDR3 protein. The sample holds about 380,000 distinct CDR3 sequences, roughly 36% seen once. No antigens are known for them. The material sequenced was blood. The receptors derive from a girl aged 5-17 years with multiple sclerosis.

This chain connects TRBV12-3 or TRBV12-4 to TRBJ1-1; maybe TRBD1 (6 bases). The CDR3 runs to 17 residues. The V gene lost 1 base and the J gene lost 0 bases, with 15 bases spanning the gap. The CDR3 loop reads CASSLEVLGGMNTEAFF. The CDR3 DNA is TGTGCCAGCAGTTTAGAGGTATTAGGGGGGATGAACACTGAAGCTTTCTTT.

The CDR3 nucleotides read TGCGCCAGCAGCCAAGCGGGCGAGGGGACCCAGTACTTC. Protein product: CASSQAGEGTQYF. The chain employs TRBV4-1 and TRBJ2-5; the D gene is possibly TRBD2 (5 bases). This CDR3 contains 13 residues. V was pared by 1 base and J by 7 bases, with 10 bases between. From germline, CDR1 is MGHRA and CDR2 YSYEKL.

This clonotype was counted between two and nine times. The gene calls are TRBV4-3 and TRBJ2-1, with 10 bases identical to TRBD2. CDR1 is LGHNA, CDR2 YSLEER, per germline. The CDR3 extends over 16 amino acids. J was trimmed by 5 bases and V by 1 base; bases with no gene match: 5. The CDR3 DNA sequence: TGCGCCAGCAGCCAAGTAGGAGCGGGGGGGCACAATGAGCAGTTCTTC. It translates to CASSQVGAGGHNEQFF.

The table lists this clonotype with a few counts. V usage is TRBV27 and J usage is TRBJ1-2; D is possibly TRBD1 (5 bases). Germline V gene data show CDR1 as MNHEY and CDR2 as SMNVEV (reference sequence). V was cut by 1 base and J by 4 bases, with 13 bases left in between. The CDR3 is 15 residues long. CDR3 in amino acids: CASSLWGGPSYGYTF. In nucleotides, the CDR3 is TGTGCCAGCAGTTTATGGGGGGGACCAAGCTATGGCTACACCTTC.

For the CDR3, the DNA is TGTGCCAGCAGTTTATCAGGGTTCGGGTACGAGCAGTACTTC. Translation: CASSLSGFGYEQYF. The genes are TRBV28 and TRBJ2-7; D is possibly TRBD1 (5 bases). The CDR3 totals 14 residues. Germline V gene data show CDR1 as MDHEN and CDR2 as SYDVKM. V was shortened by 1 base and J by 4 bases, with 11 bases between the two germline ends.

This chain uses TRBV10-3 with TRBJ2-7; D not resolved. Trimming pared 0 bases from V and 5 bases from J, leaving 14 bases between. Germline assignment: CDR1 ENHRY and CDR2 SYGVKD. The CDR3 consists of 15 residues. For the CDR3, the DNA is TGTGCCATCAGTGAGTCATGGGGAAATACCGACGAGCAGTACTTC. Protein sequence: CAISESWGNTDEQYF.

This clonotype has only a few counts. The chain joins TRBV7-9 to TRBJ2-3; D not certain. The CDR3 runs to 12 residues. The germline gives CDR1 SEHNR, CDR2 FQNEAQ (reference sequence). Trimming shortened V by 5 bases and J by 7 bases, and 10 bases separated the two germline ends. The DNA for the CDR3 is TGTGCCAGCAGCCCTAAGAGAAATACGCAGTATTTT. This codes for CASSPKRNTQYF.

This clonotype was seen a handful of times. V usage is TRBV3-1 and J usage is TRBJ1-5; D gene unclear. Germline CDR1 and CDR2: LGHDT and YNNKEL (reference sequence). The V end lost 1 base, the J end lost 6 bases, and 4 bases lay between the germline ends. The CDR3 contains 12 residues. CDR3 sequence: CASSQGVQPQHF. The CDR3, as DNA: TGTGCCAGCAGCCAAGGGGTTCAGCCCCAGCATTTT. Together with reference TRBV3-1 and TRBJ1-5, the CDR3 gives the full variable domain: DTAVSQTPKYLVTQMGNDKSIKCEQNLGHDTMYWYKQDSKKFLKIMFSYNNKELIINETVPNRFSPKSPDKAHLNLHINSLELGDSAVYFCASSQGVQPQHFGDGTRLSIL.

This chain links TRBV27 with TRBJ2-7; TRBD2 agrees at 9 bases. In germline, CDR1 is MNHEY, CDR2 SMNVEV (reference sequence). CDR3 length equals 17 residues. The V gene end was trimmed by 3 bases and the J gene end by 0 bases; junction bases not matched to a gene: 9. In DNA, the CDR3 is TGTGCCAGCAGTTTCCTCTTGGCGGGGGGGGTCTCCTACGAGCAGTACTTC. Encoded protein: CASSFLLAGGVSYEQYF.

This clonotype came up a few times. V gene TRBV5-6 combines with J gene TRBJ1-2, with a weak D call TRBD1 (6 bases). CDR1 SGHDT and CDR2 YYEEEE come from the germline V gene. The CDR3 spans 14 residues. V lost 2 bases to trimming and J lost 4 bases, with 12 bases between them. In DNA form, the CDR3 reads TGTGCCAGCAGCTTACAGGGATCCCCCTATGGCTACACCTTC. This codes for CASSLQGSPYGYTF.

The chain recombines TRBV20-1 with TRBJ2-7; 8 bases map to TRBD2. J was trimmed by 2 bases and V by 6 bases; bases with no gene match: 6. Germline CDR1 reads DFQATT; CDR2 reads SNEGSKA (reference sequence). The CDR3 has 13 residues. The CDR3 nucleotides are TGCAGTGCCAGCGGGGGCAGGGCCTACGAGCAGTACTTC. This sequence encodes CSASGGRAYEQYF.

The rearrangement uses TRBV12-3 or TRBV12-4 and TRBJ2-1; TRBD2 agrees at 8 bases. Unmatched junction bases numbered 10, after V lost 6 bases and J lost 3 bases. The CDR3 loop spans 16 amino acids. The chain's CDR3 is CASSPSAGGFYNEQFF. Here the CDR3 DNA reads TGTGCCAGCAGCCCCTCCGCGGGGGGATTCTACAATGAGCAGTTCTTC.

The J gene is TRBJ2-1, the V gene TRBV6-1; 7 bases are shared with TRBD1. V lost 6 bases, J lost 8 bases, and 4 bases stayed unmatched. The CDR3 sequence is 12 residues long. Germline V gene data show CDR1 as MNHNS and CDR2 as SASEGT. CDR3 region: CASRFDRDEQFF. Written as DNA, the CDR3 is TGTGCCAGCAGATTCGACAGGGATGAGCAGTTCTTC.

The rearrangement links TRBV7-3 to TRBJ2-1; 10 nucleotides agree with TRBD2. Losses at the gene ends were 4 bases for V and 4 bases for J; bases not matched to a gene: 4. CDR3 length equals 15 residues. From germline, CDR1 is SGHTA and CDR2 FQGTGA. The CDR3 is CASSSSSGGYNEQFF. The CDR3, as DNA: TGTGCCAGCAGCTCTTCTAGCGGGGGATACAATGAGCAGTTCTTC. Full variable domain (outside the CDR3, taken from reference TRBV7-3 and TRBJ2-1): GAGVSQTPSNKVTEKGKYVELRCDPISGHTALYWYRQSLGQGPEFLIYFQGTGAADDSGLPNDRFFAVRPEGSVSTLKIQRTERGDSAVYLCASSSSSGGYNEQFFGPGTRLTVL.

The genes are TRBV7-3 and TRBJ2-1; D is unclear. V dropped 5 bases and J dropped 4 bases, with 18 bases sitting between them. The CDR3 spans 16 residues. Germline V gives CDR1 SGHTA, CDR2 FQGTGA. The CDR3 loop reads CASSPKVGMGYNEQFF. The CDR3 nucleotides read TGTGCCAGCAGCCCGAAGGTGGGAATGGGTTACAATGAGCAGTTCTTC.

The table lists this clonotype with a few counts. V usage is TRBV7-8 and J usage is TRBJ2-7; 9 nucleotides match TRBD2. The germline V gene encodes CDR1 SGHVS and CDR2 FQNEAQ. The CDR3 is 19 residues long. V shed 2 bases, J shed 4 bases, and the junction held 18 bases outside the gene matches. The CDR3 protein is CASSLLGSLGGGARYEQYF. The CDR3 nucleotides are TGTGCCAGCAGCTTATTGGGCAGCTTGGGCGGGGGGGCGAGATACGAGCAGTACTTC.

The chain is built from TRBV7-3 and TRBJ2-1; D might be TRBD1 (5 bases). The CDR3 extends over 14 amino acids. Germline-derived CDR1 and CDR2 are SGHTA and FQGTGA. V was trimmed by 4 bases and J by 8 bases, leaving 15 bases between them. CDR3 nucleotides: TGTGCCAGCAGCTCAGGGTCAGGACACGATGAGCAGTTCTTC. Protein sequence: CASSSGSGHDEQFF.

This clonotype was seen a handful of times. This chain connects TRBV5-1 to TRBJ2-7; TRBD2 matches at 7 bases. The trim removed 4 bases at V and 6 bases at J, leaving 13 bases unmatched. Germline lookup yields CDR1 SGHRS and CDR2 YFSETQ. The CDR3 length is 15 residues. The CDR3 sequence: CASSTDRGDGGEQYF. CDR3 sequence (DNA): TGCGCCAGCAGCACCGACCGGGGGGACGGGGGCGAGCAGTACTTC. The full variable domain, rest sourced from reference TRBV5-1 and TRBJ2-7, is KAGVTQTPRYLIKTRGQQVTLSCSPISGHRSVSWYQQTPGQGLQFLFEYFSETQRNKGNFPGRFSGRQFSNSRSEMNVSTLELGDSALYLCASSTDRGDGGEQYFGPGTRLTVT.

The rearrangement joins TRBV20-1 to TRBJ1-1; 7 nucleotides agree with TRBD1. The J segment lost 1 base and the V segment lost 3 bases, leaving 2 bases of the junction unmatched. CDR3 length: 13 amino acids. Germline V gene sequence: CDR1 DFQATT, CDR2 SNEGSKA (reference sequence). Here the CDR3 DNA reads TGCAGTGCTAGCGAGGGGGCGAACACTGAAGCTTTCTTT. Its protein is CSASEGANTEAFF.

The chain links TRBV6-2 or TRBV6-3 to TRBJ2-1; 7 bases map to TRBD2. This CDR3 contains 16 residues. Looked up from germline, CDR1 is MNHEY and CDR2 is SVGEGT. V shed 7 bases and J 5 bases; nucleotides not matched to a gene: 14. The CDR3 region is CASTTGWKRDHNEQFF. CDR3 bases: TGTGCCAGCACCACCGGGTGGAAGCGGGACCACAATGAGCAGTTCTTC.

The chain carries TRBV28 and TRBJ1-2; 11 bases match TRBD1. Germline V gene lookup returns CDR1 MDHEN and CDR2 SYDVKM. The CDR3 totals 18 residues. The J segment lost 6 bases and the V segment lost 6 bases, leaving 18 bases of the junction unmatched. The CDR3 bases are TGTGCCAGCAGCTCACGCCGGGACAGGGGGAGAGGGCTAAATGGCTACACCTTC. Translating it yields CASSSRRDRGRGLNGYTF.